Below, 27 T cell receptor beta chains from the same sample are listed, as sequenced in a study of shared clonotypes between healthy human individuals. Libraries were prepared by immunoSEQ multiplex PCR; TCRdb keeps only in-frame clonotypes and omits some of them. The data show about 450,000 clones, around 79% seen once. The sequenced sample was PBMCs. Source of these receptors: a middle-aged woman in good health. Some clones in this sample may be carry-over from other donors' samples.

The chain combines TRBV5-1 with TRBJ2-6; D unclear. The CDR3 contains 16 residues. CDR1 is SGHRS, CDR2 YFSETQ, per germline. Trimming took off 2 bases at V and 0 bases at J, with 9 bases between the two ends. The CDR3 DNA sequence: TGCGCCAGCAGCTTAACAGAGAACTCTGGGGCCAACGTCCTGACTTTC. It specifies CASSLTENSGANVLTF.

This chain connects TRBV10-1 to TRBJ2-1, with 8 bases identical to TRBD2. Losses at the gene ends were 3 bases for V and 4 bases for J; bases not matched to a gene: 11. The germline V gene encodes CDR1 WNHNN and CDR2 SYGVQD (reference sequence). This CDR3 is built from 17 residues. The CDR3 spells CASSDPGLAGGYNEQFF. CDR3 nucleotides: TGCGCCAGCAGTGACCCTGGACTAGCCGGAGGGTACAATGAGCAGTTCTTC.

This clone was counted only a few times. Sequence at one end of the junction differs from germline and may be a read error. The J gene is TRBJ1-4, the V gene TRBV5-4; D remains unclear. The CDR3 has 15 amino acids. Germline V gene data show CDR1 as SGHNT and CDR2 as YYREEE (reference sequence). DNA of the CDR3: TGTGCCAGCAGTTCGTCGCGTCACGCTAATGAAAAACCGTTTTTT. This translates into CASSSSRHANEKPFF.

The CDR3 coding sequence is TGTGCCAGCAGCTTCCGACAGGGGGTCAATCAGCCCCAGCATTTT. Translating gives CASSFRQGVNQPQHF. The chain recombines TRBV7-2 with TRBJ1-5, with 9 bases identical to TRBD1. Germline trimming cut 3 bases from V and 3 bases from J; bases unmatched to any gene: 3. The CDR3 runs 15 residues. Germline-derived CDR1 and CDR2 are SGHTA and FQGNSA.

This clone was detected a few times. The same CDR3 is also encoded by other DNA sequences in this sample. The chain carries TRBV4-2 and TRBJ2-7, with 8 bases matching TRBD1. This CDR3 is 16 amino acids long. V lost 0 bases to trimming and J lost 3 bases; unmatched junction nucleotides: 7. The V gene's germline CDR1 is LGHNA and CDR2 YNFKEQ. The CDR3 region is CASSQDTGTGGYEQYF. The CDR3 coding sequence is TGTGCCAGCAGCCAAGACACCGGGACAGGAGGCTACGAGCAGTACTTC.

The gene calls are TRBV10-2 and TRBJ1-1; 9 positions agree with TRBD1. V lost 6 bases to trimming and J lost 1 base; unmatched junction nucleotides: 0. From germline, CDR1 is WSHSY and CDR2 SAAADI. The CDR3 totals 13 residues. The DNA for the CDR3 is TGCGCCAGCAGGGACAGGGGGAACACTGAAGCTTTCTTT. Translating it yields CASRDRGNTEAFF.

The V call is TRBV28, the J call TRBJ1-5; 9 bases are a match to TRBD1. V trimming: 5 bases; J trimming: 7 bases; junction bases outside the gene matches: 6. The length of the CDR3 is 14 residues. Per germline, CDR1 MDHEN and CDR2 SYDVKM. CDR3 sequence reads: CASSPDRGKQPQHF. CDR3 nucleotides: TGTGCCAGCAGTCCGGACAGGGGAAAGCAGCCCCAGCATTTT.

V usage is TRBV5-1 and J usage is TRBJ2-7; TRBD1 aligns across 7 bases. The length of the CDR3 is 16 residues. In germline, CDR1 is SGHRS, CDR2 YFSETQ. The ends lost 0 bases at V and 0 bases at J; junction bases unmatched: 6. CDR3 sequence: CASSLVTGDYSYEQYF. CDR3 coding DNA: TGCGCCAGCAGCTTGGTAACAGGGGATTACTCCTACGAGCAGTACTTC.

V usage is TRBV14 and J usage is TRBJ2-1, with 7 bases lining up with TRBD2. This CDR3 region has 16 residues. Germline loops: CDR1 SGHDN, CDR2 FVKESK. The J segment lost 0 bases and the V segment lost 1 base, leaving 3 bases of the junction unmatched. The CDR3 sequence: CASSQVGGSSYNEQFF. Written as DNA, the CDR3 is TGTGCCAGCAGCCAAGTCGGGGGGAGCTCCTACAATGAGCAGTTCTTC.

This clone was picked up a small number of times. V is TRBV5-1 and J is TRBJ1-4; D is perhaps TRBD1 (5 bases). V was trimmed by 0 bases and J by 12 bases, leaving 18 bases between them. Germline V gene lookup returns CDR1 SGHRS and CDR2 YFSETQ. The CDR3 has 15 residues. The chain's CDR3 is CASSLDAPPVGELFF. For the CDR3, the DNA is TGCGCCAGCAGCTTGGATGCGCCCCCGGTGGGGGAACTGTTTTTT.

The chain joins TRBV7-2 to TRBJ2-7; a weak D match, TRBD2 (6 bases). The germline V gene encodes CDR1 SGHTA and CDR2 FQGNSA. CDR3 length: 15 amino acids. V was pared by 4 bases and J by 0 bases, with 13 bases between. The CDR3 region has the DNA TGTGCCAGCAGCTCGACGGCTAGCGCCTCCTACGAGCAGTACTTC. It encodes CASSSTASASYEQYF.

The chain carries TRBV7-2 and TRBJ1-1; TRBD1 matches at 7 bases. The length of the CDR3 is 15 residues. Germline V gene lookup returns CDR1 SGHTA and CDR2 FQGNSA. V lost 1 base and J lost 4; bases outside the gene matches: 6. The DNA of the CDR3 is TGTGCCAGCAGCTTAGTTCGGCAGGGGGGCACTGAAGCTTTCTTT. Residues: CASSLVRQGGTEAFF.

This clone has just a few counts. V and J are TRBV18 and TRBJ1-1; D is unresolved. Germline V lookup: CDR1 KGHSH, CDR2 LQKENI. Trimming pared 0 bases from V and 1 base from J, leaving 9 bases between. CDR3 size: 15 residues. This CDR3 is CASSPPGSKNTEAFF. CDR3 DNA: TGTGCCAGCTCACCACCGGGCAGCAAGAACACTGAAGCTTTCTTT.

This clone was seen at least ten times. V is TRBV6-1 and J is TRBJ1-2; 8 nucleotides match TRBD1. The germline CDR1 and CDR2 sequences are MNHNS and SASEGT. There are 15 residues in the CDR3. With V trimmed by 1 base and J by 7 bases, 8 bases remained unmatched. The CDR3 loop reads CASSEVERTGSGYTF. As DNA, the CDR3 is TGTGCCAGCAGTGAAGTTGAGCGGACAGGGAGTGGCTACACCTTC.

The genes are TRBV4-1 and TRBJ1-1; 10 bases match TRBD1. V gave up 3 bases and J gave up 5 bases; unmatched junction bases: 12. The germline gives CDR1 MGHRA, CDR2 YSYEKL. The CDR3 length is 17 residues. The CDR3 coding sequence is TGCGCCAGCAGCCAGTCTTCTGGGGGACAGGGGTTTACTGAAGCTTTCTTT. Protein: CASSQSSGGQGFTEAFF.

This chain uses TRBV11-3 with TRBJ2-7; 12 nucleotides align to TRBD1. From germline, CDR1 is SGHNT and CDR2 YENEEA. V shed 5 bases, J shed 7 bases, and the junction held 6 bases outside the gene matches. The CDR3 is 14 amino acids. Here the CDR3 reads CASSLGQGAEEQYF. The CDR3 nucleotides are TGTGCCAGCAGCCTGGGACAGGGGGCTGAAGAGCAGTACTTC.

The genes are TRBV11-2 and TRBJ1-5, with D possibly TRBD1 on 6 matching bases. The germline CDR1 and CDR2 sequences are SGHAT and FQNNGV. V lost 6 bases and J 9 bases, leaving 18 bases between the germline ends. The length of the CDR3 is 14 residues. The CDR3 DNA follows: TGTGCCAGCAGGAAAGAAGGGGGGAGGTCGCCCCAGCATTTT. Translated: CASRKEGGRSPQHF. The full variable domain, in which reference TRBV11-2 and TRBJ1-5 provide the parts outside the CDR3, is EAGVAQSPRYKIIEKRQSVAFWCNPISGHATLYWYQQILGQGPKLLIQFQNNGVVDDSQLPKDRFSAERLKGVDSTLKIQPAKLEDSAVYLCASRKEGGRSPQHFGDGTRLSIL.

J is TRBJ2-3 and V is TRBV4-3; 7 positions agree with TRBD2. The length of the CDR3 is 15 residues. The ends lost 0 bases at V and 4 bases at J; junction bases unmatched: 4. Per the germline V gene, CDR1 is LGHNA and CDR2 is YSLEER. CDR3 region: CASSQENGRADTQYF. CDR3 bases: TGCGCCAGCAGCCAAGAAAATGGGAGGGCAGATACGCAGTATTTT.

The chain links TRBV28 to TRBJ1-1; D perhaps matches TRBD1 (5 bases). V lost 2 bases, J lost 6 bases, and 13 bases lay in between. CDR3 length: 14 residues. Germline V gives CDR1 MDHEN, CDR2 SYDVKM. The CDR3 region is CASSLQGYLAEAFF. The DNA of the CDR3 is TGTGCCAGCAGTTTACAGGGTTATCTGGCTGAAGCTTTCTTT.

In DNA, the CDR3 is TGTGCCACCCCCCGGGCCCCAAAGACGGAGACCCAGTACTTC. Protein product: CATPRAPKTETQYF. J is TRBJ2-5 and V is TRBV13; D ambiguous. CDR1 PRHDT and CDR2 FYEKMQ come from the germline V gene (reference sequence). The CDR3 is 14 amino acids. V dropped 10 bases and J dropped 5 bases, with 20 bases sitting between them.

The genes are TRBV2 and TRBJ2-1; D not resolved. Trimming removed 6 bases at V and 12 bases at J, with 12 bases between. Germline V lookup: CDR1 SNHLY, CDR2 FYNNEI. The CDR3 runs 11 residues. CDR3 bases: TGTGCCAGCAGCGCAAATTTTGGGCAGTTCTTC. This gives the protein CASSANFGQFF.

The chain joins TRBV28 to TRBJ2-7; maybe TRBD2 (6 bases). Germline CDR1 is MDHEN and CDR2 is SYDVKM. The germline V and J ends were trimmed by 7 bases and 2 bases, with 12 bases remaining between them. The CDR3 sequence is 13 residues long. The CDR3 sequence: CASISGKTYEQYF. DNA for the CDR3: TGTGCCAGCATTAGCGGCAAAACCTACGAGCAGTACTTC.

The CDR3 spells CASGDRHSGANVLTF. The CDR3 DNA reads TGTGCCAGCGGGGACAGACACTCTGGGGCCAACGTCCTGACTTTC. This chain links TRBV6-5 with TRBJ2-6, with 7 bases fitting TRBD1. Germline loops: CDR1 MNHEY, CDR2 SVGAGI. There are 15 residues in the CDR3. Trimming cost V 8 bases and J 0 bases; bases outside gene matches: 4.

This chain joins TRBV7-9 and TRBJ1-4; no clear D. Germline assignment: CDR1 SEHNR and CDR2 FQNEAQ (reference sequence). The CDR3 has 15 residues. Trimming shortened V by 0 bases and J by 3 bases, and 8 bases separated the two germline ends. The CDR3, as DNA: TGTGCCAGCAGCTTAGCGCACGGTGCTAATGAAAAACTGTTTTTT. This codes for CASSLAHGANEKLFF.

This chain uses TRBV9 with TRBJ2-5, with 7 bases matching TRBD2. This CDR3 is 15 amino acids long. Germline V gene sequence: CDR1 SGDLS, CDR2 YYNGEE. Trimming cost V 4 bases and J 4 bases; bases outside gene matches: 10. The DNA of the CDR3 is TGTGCCAGCAGCTCCGCTGCGGGAGTGGGAGAGACCCAGTACTTC. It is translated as CASSSAAGVGETQYF.

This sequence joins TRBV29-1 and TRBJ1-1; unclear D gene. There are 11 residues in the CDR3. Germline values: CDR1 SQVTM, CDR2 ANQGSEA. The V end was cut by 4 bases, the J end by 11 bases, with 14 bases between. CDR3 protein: CSVALGGAAFF. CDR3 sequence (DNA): TGCAGCGTTGCCCTCGGAGGCGCGGCTTTCTTT.

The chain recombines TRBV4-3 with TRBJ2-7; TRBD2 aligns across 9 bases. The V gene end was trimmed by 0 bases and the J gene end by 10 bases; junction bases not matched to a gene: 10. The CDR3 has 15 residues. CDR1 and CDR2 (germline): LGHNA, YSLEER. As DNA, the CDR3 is TGCGCCAGCAGCCAAGACCTAGCGGGGTCAATATTCCAGTACTTC. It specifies CASSQDLAGSIFQYF.